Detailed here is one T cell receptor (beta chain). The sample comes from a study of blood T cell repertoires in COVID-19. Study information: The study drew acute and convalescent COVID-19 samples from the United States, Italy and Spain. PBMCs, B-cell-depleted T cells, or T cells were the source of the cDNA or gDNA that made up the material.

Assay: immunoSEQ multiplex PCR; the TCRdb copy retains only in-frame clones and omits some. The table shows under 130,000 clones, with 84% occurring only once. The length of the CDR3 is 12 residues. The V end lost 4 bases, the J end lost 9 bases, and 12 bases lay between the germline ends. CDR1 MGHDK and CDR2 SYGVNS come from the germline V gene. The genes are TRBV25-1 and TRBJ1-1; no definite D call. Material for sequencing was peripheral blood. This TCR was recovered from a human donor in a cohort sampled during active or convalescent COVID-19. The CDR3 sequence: CASSGGWEKAFF. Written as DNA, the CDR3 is TGTGCCAGCAGTGGCGGATGGGAGAAAGCTTTCTTT.